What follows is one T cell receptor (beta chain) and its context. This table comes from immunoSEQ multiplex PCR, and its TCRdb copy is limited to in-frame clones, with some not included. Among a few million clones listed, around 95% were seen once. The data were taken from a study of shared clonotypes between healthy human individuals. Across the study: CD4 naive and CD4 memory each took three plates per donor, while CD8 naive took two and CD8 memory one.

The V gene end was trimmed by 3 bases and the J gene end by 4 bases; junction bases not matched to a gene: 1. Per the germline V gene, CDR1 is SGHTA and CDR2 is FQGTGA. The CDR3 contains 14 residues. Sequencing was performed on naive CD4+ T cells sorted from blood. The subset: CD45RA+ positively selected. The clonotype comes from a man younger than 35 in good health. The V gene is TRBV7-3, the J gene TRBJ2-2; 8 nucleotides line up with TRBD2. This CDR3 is CASSLGTSTGELFF. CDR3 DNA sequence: TGTGCCAGCAGCTTGGGGACTAGCACCGGGGAGCTGTTTTTT.